This paragraph reports one TCR beta chain. This specimen belongs to a study of blood T cell repertoires in COVID-19. Study-wide context: Donors in the United States, Italy and Spain gave samples during acute or convalescent COVID-19. Nucleic acid was either cDNA or gDNA, and it came from T cells, B-cell-depleted T cells, or PBMCs.

The authors' processing: Quantification of nucleated cells was approximated via reference gene primer amplification. The protocol was immunoSEQ multiplex PCR, while the TCRdb copy is restricted to in-frame clones and leaves out a portion. Clone size and V and J calls were adopted from that table, with D and trimming inferred from the DNA. The sample lists some 390,000 clones; 85% to 90% were seen once. V shed 6 bases and J 5 bases; nucleotides not matched to a gene: 13. The CDR3 is 16 amino acids. CDR1 and CDR2 from the germline V gene are MNHEY and SVGEGT. This TCR was sampled from a human donor in a cohort sampled during active COVID-19. The chain employs TRBV6-2 or TRBV6-3 and TRBJ2-1; 7 nucleotides agree with TRBD2. The sequencing input was peripheral blood. CDR3 DNA sequence: TGTGCCAGCAGGCCTTCGTTCCTAGCGGTAAACAATGAGCAGTTCTTC. Amino acid sequence: CASRPSFLAVNNEQFF.